Presented here are 13 T cell receptor beta chains from one specimen sequenced in a study of cytomegalovirus exposure and HLA in healthy donors. The PCR employed 60 Vbeta primers together with 13 Jbeta primers. Produced via immunoSEQ multiplex PCR; TCRdb's table is partial and in-frame only. Reported are tens of thousands of clones; the ten largest clones contain 15% to 20%. The sequenced material came from PBMCs. The receptors shown here come from a male donor in good health and CMV-seropositive.

J is TRBJ2-5 and V is TRBV29-1, with a possible D match to TRBD1 (5 bases). V was pared by 7 bases and J by 5 bases, with 11 bases between. The CDR3 runs 11 residues. CDR1 and CDR2 (germline): SQVTM, ANQGSEA. The CDR3 DNA follows: TGCAGCGCCCAGGGCGCGGAGACCCAGTACTTC. Its translation: CSAQGAETQYF.

The chain is built from TRBV19 and TRBJ1-1, with D maybe TRBD1 (5 bases). This CDR3 has 13 amino acids. The V and J ends lost 6 bases and 3 bases respectively, with 11 bases between them. Per the germline V gene, CDR1 is LNHDA and CDR2 is SQIVND (reference sequence). The CDR3 DNA reads TGTGCCAGTAGGGCCCCGGGGGACACTGAAGCTTTCTTT. Translation: CASRAPGDTEAFF. Together with reference TRBV19 and TRBJ1-1, the CDR3 gives the full variable domain: DGGITQSPKYLFRKEGQNVTLSCEQNLNHDAMYWYRQDPGQGLRLIYYSQIVNDFQKGDIAEGYSVSREKKESFPLTVTSAQKNPTAFYLCASRAPGDTEAFFGQGTRLTVV.

The chain employs TRBV18 and TRBJ2-7; 12 positions agree with TRBD2. The V and J ends lost 3 bases and 1 base, in that order; junction bases with no gene match: 7. CDR1 and CDR2 from the germline V gene are KGHSH and LQKENI. This CDR3 has 17 amino acids. In DNA form, the CDR3 reads TGTGCCAGCTCACCGACGGCTAGCGGGGGGGTTTCCTACGAGCAGTACTTC. Encoded protein: CASSPTASGGVSYEQYF.

CDR3 region: CASRFDREGGYTF. For the CDR3, the DNA is TGCGCCAGCAGATTCGACAGGGAAGGTGGCTACACCTTC. The rearrangement joins TRBV5-1 to TRBJ1-2, with 7 nucleotides matching TRBD1. V shed 5 bases and J 7 bases; nucleotides not matched to a gene: 8. Germline CDR1 reads SGHRS; CDR2 reads YFSETQ. CDR3 size: 13 residues.

This chain joins TRBV5-1 and TRBJ2-1; TRBD1 is a possible D gene (5 bases). With 0 bases removed from V and 7 bases from J, the gap between germline ends came to 11 bases. Germline V gives CDR1 SGHRS, CDR2 YFSETQ. The CDR3 extends over 14 amino acids. The CDR3 DNA is TGCGCCAGCAGCTTGGTCAGGGTTAGGAATGAGCAGTTCTTC. Translation gives CASSLVRVRNEQFF.

The chain employs TRBV28 and TRBJ2-7; TRBD1 is a possible D gene (7 bases). Germline CDR1 is MDHEN and CDR2 is SYDVKM. The CDR3 is 15 residues long. V lost 6 bases, J lost 3 bases, and 18 bases lay in between. The CDR3, as DNA: TGTGCCAGCAGACCCGGTGGGGGGACAGACTACGAGCAGTACTTC. This codes for CASRPGGGTDYEQYF.

This chain links TRBV28 with TRBJ1-1, with a possible D match to TRBD1 (5 bases). This CDR3 has 15 residues. Germline loops: CDR1 MDHEN, CDR2 SYDVKM. V dropped 7 bases and J dropped 0 bases, with 15 bases sitting between them. The CDR3 region has the DNA TGTGCCAGCACAATACCGGCAGGGTTGAACACTGAAGCTTTCTTT. This gives the protein CASTIPAGLNTEAFF.

The V call is TRBV7-3, the J call TRBJ1-1; 7 bases agree with TRBD1. This CDR3 region has 14 residues. CDR1 is SGHTA, CDR2 FQGTGA, per germline. The J segment lost 4 bases and the V segment lost 4 bases, leaving 6 bases of the junction unmatched. The CDR3 loop is CASSSTGVITEAFF. The DNA for the CDR3 is TGTGCCAGCAGCTCAACAGGGGTGATCACTGAAGCTTTCTTT. Using reference TRBV7-3 and TRBJ1-1 for the parts outside the CDR3, the full variable domain is GAGVSQTPSNKVTEKGKYVELRCDPISGHTALYWYRQSLGQGPEFLIYFQGTGAADDSGLPNDRFFAVRPEGSVSTLKIQRTERGDSAVYLCASSSTGVITEAFFGQGTRLTVV.

The CDR3 protein is CASSLVPEYEQYF. The CDR3, as DNA: TGTGCCAGCAGCTTAGTGCCAGAATACGAGCAGTACTTC. The gene calls are TRBV7-9 and TRBJ2-7; D is undetermined. The CDR3 consists of 13 residues. Germline lookup yields CDR1 SEHNR and CDR2 FQNEAQ (reference sequence). V was pared by 1 base and J by 4 bases, with 8 bases between.

The gene calls are TRBV5-1 and TRBJ2-1; 11 bases fit TRBD2. The germline V gene has CDR1 SGHRS and CDR2 YFSETQ. This CDR3 region has 15 residues. V lost 8 bases to trimming and J lost 5 bases; unmatched junction nucleotides: 9. The CDR3 nucleotides read TGCGCCAGTATACCGGGACTAGCGGAGAACAATGAGCAGTTCTTC. Translating gives CASIPGLAENNEQFF.

In nucleotides, the CDR3 is TGTGCCAGCCAGGACAGGGATGAAAAACTGTTTTTT. This codes for CASQDRDEKLFF. This rearrangement joins TRBV28 to TRBJ1-4, with 8 bases matching TRBD1. The CDR3 runs to 12 residues. With 8 bases clipped from V and 6 bases from J, the junction kept 2 bases outside the gene matches. In germline, CDR1 is MDHEN, CDR2 SYDVKM.

The chain uses TRBV18 and TRBJ1-2, with D uncertain. Germline CDR1 and CDR2: KGHSH and LQKENI. V lost 3 bases, J lost 0 bases, and 2 bases lay in between. CDR3 length: 12 residues. CDR3 protein: CASSPTNYGYTF. CDR3 DNA sequence: TGTGCCAGCTCACCTACTAACTATGGCTACACCTTC. Combining the CDR3 with reference TRBV18 and TRBJ1-2 gives the whole variable domain NAGVMQNPRHLVRRRGQEARLRCSPMKGHSHVYWYRQLPEEGLKFMVYLQKENIIDESGMPKERFSAEFPKEGPSILRIQQVVRGDSAAYFCASSPTNYGYTFGSGTRLTVV.

The chain links TRBV4-2 to TRBJ2-2; tentatively, D is TRBD2 (6 bases). The germline V gene encodes CDR1 LGHNA and CDR2 YNFKEQ. V lost 4 bases to trimming and J lost 3 bases, with 18 bases between them. CDR3 length equals 17 residues. CDR3 nucleotides: TGTGCCAGCAGCCGTCCCACCGGGACTGCGGACACCGGGGAGCTGTTTTTT. Translation gives CASSRPTGTADTGELFF.